These 8 T cell receptor beta chains were all obtained from the same sample, sequenced in a study of T-cell memory formation after mild COVID-19. A single record per CDR3 protein comes from TCRdb applying MiXCR to the 5' RACE reads. The profile shows about 90,000 distinct CDR3 sequences, over 12% of them singletons. The source material was PBMCs or a T cell subset sorted from them (not recorded which). Receptor source: a young man who had mild COVID-19 (a few samples of this study predate the infection). Cell type and time point are not known.

This chain links TRBV20-1 with TRBJ2-1; 7 bases line up with TRBD2. V trimming: 1 base; J trimming: 3 bases; junction bases outside the gene matches: 9. The germline gives CDR1 DFQATT, CDR2 SNEGSKA (reference sequence). The CDR3 sequence is 16 residues long. Here the CDR3 reads CSARAPRGKDYNEQFF. The DNA for the CDR3 is TGCAGTGCTAGAGCCCCGCGGGGGAAGGACTACAATGAGCAGTTCTTC.

The rearrangement uses TRBV12-3 or TRBV12-4 and TRBJ2-3, with 8 bases lining up with TRBD2. Trimming at V came to 4 bases and at J to 3 bases, leaving 9 bases not matched to a gene. The CDR3 totals 16 residues. This chain's CDR3 is CASSSGGGGRTDTQYF. CDR3 nucleotide sequence: TGTGCCAGCAGTTCGGGGGGCGGGGGGCGGACAGATACGCAGTATTTT.

CDR3 amino acids: CAGDRSPYEQYV. The DNA of the CDR3 is TGTGCCGGTGATCGAAGCCCCTACGAGCAGTACGTC. The chain joins TRBV27 to TRBJ2-7; D gene ambiguous. CDR1 MNHEY and CDR2 SMNVEV come from the germline V gene (reference sequence). V was pared by 11 bases and J by 2 bases, with 13 bases between. The CDR3 totals 12 residues.

J is TRBJ2-3 and V is TRBV7-9; D is undetermined. This CDR3 spans 16 amino acids. Germline V gene sequence: CDR1 SEHNR, CDR2 FQNEAQ (reference sequence). V lost 5 bases, J lost 7 bases, and 22 bases lay in between. CDR3: CASSPQSLQWAHTQYF. In DNA, the CDR3 is TGTGCCAGCAGCCCCCAGAGTTTGCAGTGGGCACATACGCAGTATTTT.

This chain connects TRBV24-1 to TRBJ1-5; D is possibly TRBD1 (6 bases). Trimming removed 7 bases from V and 2 bases from J, with 11 bases in between. This CDR3 comprises 14 residues. In germline, CDR1 is KGHDR, CDR2 SFDVKD. The CDR3 DNA reads as TGTGCCACCAGCGAGACAGGTGGCAATCAGCCCCAGCATTTT. Protein sequence: CATSETGGNQPQHF.

This clonotype is medium-sized (0.01 to 0.1%) by share. V usage is TRBV11-2 and J usage is TRBJ2-1; D perhaps matches TRBD2 (6 bases). The germline gives CDR1 SGHAT, CDR2 FQNNGV. Trimming removed 1 base from V and 2 bases from J, with 15 bases in between. The CDR3 sequence is 17 residues long. The chain's CDR3 is CASSLGPGTSTYNEQFF. For the CDR3, the DNA is TGTGCCAGCAGCTTAGGACCCGGGACTTCGACCTACAATGAGCAGTTCTTC.

This chain uses TRBV18 with TRBJ1-1; D call uncertain. The germline V gene encodes CDR1 KGHSH and CDR2 LQKENI. CDR3 size: 14 residues. V lost 3 bases and J lost 1, with 9 bases in between. CDR3 sequence: CASSPNFPNTEAFF. The CDR3 region has the DNA TGTGCCAGCTCACCGAACTTCCCGAACACTGAAGCTTTCTTT.

This clonotype has just a few counts. The V gene is TRBV27, the J gene TRBJ1-2; 8 bases are shared with TRBD1. This CDR3 has 13 residues. V shed 2 bases and J 5 bases; nucleotides not matched to a gene: 1. Looked up from germline, CDR1 is MNHEY and CDR2 is SMNVEV (reference sequence). For the CDR3, the DNA is TGTGCCAGCAGTTTACGACAGGGGTATGGCTACACCTTC. Residues: CASSLRQGYGYTF.